This TCR beta chain was captured in a study of CD4 T cells in relation to SARS-CoV-2 and coronaviruses. The CDR3 is 14 amino acids. V lost 0 bases and J lost 4, with 7 bases in between. Per germline, CDR1 MRHNA and CDR2 SNTAGT. TCRdb's table, derived via immunoSEQ multiplex PCR, lists solely in-frame clones and lacks some. The sample has 50,000 to 70,000 clones, around 90% seen once. The clonotype originates from an adult with COVID-19. The rearrangement joins TRBV6-4 to TRBJ2-1; no firm D call. The sample was naive CD4+ T cells from PBMCs. The subset was: naive CD4+ T cells isolated by negative enrichment. CDR3 sequence: CASSDSPQYNEQFF. CDR3 nucleotides: TGTGCCAGCAGTGACTCTCCCCAGTACAATGAGCAGTTCTTC.